The subject of this entry is one TCR beta chain. The data derive from a study of blood T cell repertoires in COVID-19. As for the study in general: Samples came from the United States, Italy and Spain, spanning acute and convalescent COVID-19. T cells, B-cell-depleted T cells, or PBMCs supplied cDNA or gDNA.

This table comes from immunoSEQ multiplex PCR, and its TCRdb copy is limited to in-frame clones, with some not included. The sample contains 50,000 to 65,000 clones, about 91% of which appear only once. The sequenced material came from peripheral blood. This sequence originates from a woman aged 60-75 years with active or convalescent COVID-19.

CDR3 amino acids: CATSRDPGQGGYTF. The CDR3 region has the DNA TGTGCCACCAGCAGAGATCCCGGACAGGGTGGCTACACCTTC. The chain is built from TRBV15 and TRBJ1-2; 8 bases align to TRBD1. CDR1 and CDR2 (germline): LNHNV, YYDKDF (reference sequence). This CDR3 has 14 residues. With V trimmed by 0 bases and J by 7 bases, 4 bases remained unmatched. The complete variable domain, with remaining parts taken from reference TRBV15 and TRBJ1-2, reads DAMVIQNPRYQVTQFGKPVTLSCSQTLNHNVMYWYQQKSSQAPKLLFHYYDKDFNNEADTPDNFQSRRPNTSFCFLDIRSPGLGDTAMYLCATSRDPGQGGYTFGSGTRLTVV.